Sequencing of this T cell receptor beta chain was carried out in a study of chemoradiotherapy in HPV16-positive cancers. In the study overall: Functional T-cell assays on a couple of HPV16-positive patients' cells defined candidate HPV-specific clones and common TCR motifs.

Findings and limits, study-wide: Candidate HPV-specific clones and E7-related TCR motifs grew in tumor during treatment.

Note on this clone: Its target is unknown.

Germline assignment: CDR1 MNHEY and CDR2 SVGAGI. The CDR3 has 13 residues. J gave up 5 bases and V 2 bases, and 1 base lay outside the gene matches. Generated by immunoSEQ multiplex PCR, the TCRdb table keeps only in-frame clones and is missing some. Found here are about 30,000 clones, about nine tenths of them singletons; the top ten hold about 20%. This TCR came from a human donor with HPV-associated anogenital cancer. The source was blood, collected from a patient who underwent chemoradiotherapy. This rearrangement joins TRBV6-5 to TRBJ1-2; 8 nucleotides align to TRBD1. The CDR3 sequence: CASSYDRGYGYTF. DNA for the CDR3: TGTGCCAGCAGTTACGACAGGGGTTATGGCTACACCTTC.